This T cell receptor (beta chain) was recovered during a study of blood T cells in healthy people across ages. Whole-study findings and limits: Underestimates were what the diversity estimates from one million T cells were considered to be.

The use of a sample-barcoded 5' primer and a J-beta primer mix characterized a second PCR of roughly 7 to 11 cycles. TCRdb re-called the 5' RACE reads with MiXCR, one entry per CDR3 protein. Of around 850,000 distinct CDR3 sequences listed, about 37% are singletons. Between the trimmed V and J ends, which lost 6 bases and 0 bases, there was a span of 9 bases. Germline V lookup: CDR1 MNHEY, CDR2 SVGAGI. This CDR3 contains 15 residues. Comments on this clonotype: No antigen is known for it.

The gene calls are TRBV6-5 and TRBJ2-6; D remains ambiguous. The clonotype comes from a man between 18 and 29 years old in good health. Specimen: blood. CDR3 sequence: CASSGINSGANVLTF. The CDR3 nucleotides read TGTGCCAGCAGCGGAATCAACTCTGGGGCCAACGTCCTGACTTTC.